A single sample gave rise to the 9 T cell receptor beta chains below, sequenced in a study of T cell changes during pregnancy in multiple sclerosis. Some clones are missing from TCRdb's copy, which holds only in-frame ones; the method was immunoSEQ multiplex PCR. This sample has around 70,000 clones, with about 91% found just once. Sequences were derived from peripheral blood, sampled after pregnancy. The receptors originated from a female donor with multiple sclerosis, enrolled in a pregnancy study.

The chain links TRBV19 to TRBJ1-2, with 7 bases that match TRBD1. After removal of 7 bases from V and 6 bases from J, the junction contained 5 bases not matched to a gene. This CDR3 contains 12 residues. Germline V gives CDR1 LNHDA, CDR2 SQIVND (reference sequence). The CDR3 protein is CASTLGQDGYTF. The CDR3 DNA follows: TGTGCCAGTACCTTAGGACAGGATGGCTACACCTTC.

The V and J genes are TRBV5-1 and TRBJ1-1; D is possibly TRBD1 (6 bases). The length of the CDR3 is 14 residues. Trimming took off 5 bases at V and 3 bases at J, with 14 bases between the two ends. Germline lookup yields CDR1 SGHRS and CDR2 YFSETQ. CDR3 loop: CASSSLRGDTEAFF. As DNA, the CDR3 is TGCGCCAGCAGTTCCCTCAGGGGCGACACTGAAGCTTTCTTT.

The chain carries TRBV7-9 and TRBJ2-7; 7 bases match TRBD1. Germline CDR1 SEHNR, CDR2 FQNEAQ (reference sequence). The CDR3 contains 15 residues. J was trimmed by 2 bases and V by 4 bases; bases with no gene match: 8. CDR3 loop: CASSSTTGLTYEQYF. The DNA of the CDR3 is TGTGCCAGCAGCTCAACGACAGGGCTGACCTACGAGCAGTACTTC. Supplemented by reference TRBV7-9 and TRBJ2-7, the full variable domain reads DTGVSQNPRHKITKRGQNVTFRCDPISEHNRLYWYRQTLGQGPEFLTYFQNEAQLEKSRLLSDRFSAERPKGSFSTLEIQRTEQGDSAMYLCASSSTTGLTYEQYFGPGTRLTVT.

This clone appeared a single time. The chain joins TRBV5-1 to TRBJ2-1; 7 bases map to TRBD2. Germline V gives CDR1 SGHRS, CDR2 YFSETQ. CDR3 length: 16 amino acids. The J segment lost 3 bases and the V segment lost 4 bases, leaving 10 bases of the junction unmatched. The CDR3 nucleotides read TGCGCCAGCAGCATCGGGGAGGGATGGGGCTACAATGAGCAGTTCTTC. It specifies CASSIGEGWGYNEQFF.

The V and J genes are TRBV28 and TRBJ1-3, with a possible D match to TRBD1 (6 bases). V dropped 3 bases and J dropped 0 bases, with 9 bases sitting between them. The CDR3 has 15 residues. Germline V CDR1 and CDR2: MDHEN, SYDVKM. CDR3 sequence: CASSLWGRSGNTIYF. DNA for the CDR3: TGTGCCAGCAGTTTGTGGGGGCGCTCTGGAAACACCATATATTTT. The entire variable domain, with the rest obtained from reference TRBV28 and TRBJ1-3, is as follows: DVKVTQSSRYLVKRTGEKVFLECVQDMDHENMFWYRQDPGLGLRLIYFSYDVKMKEKGDIPEGYSVSREKKERFSLILESASTNQTSMYLCASSLWGRSGNTIYFGEGSWLTVV.

The chain is built from TRBV5-1 and TRBJ2-2; no reliable D call. Trimming removed 3 bases at V and 0 bases at J, with 12 bases between. The germline V gene has CDR1 SGHRS and CDR2 YFSETQ. CDR3 size: 16 residues. The CDR3 coding sequence is TGCGCCAGCAGCTCTAACCCGTTCACGAACACCGGGGAGCTGTTTTTT. It is translated as CASSSNPFTNTGELFF. The full variable domain, completed using reference TRBV5-1 and TRBJ2-2, is KAGVTQTPRYLIKTRGQQVTLSCSPISGHRSVSWYQQTPGQGLQFLFEYFSETQRNKGNFPGRFSGRQFSNSRSEMNVSTLELGDSALYLCASSSNPFTNTGELFFGEGSRLTVL.

This clone is a singleton in its sample. The CDR3 loop is CASSVDSSDSGYNEQFF. The CDR3, as DNA: TGTGCCAGCAGCGTAGATTCGTCGGATAGCGGCTACAATGAGCAGTTCTTC. The chain carries TRBV9 and TRBJ2-1, with a possible D match to TRBD2 (6 bases). V was pared by 0 bases and J by 3 bases, with 16 bases between. CDR3 length equals 17 residues. CDR1 is SGDLS and CDR2 is YYNGEE in the germline V gene.

Only a few counts were recorded for this clone. The genes are TRBV7-2 and TRBJ2-3, with D possibly TRBD2 on 6 matching bases. From germline, CDR1 is SGHTA and CDR2 FQGNSA. The V end was cut by 5 bases, the J end by 3 bases, with 12 bases between. The CDR3 has 14 residues. The CDR3 DNA reads TGTGCCAGCAGCCGACTAGGAGTGACAGATACGCAGTATTTT. It specifies CASSRLGVTDTQYF.

The chain has TRBV6-5 and TRBJ1-1; the match to TRBD1 covers 7 bases. This CDR3 region has 13 residues. J was trimmed by 5 bases and V by 6 bases; bases with no gene match: 6. The germline V gene has CDR1 MNHEY and CDR2 SVGAGI. CDR3 in amino acids: CASRQGRVTEAFF. The DNA for the CDR3 is TGTGCCAGCAGACAGGGGCGGGTGACTGAAGCTTTCTTT.